This note documents a single TCR beta chain sequence. This entry is derived from a study of OX40 agonist ivuxolimab in advanced cancers. In the study overall: The drug used for patients, ivuxolimab, was an agonistic anti-OX40 (CD134) antibody. Hepatocellular carcinoma, melanoma, renal cell or head and neck cancer occurred in dose-escalation patients. The dose of intravenous ivuxolimab that patients received every 2 weeks ranged from 0.01 to 10 mg/kg.

Germline V gene sequence: CDR1 LGHNA, CDR2 YSLEER. This CDR3 contains 15 residues. Trimming cost V 1 base and J 6 bases, with 15 bases left between them. Libraries were prepared by immunoSEQ multiplex PCR; TCRdb keeps only in-frame clonotypes and omits some of them. Among around 140,000 clones listed, approximately 94% were seen once. The source of this sequence is an adult with an advanced solid tumor such as melanoma, head and neck, liver or kidney cancer. The V and J genes are TRBV4-3 and TRBJ1-2; perhaps TRBD1 as D (5 bases). The sequenced sample was CD4+ or CD8+ T cells sorted from blood, obtained in a trial of the OX40 agonist ivuxolimab. CDR3 residues: CASSQGPGLGDGYTF. CDR3 coding DNA: TGCGCCAGCAGCCAAGGGCCGGGGTTAGGGGATGGCTACACCTTC.